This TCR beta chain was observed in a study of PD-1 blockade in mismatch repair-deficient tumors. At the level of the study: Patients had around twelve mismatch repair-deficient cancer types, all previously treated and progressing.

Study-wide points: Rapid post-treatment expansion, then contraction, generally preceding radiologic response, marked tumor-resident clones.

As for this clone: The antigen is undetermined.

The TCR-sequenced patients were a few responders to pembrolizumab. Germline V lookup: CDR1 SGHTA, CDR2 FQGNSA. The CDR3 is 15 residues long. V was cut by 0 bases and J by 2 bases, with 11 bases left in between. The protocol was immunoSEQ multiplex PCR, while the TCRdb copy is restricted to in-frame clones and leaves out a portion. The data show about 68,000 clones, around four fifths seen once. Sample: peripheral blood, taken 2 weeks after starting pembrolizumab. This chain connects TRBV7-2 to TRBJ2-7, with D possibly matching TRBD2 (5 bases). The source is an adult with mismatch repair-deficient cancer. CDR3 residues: CASSLAFSAAYEQYF. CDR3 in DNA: TGTGCCAGCAGCTTAGCTTTTAGCGCCGCCTACGAGCAGTACTTC.